This T cell receptor (beta chain) was retrieved from a study of T-cell memory formation after mild COVID-19. Overall study: Most TCR clusters belonged to a single donor.

About this clonotype itself: No antigen is known for it.

TCRdb independently ran MiXCR on the 5' RACE reads; one entry per CDR3 protein. The top ten hold 7% to 9% of the sample, which has about 560,000 distinct CDR3 sequences, about 20% seen once. Per germline, CDR1 SEHNR and CDR2 FQNEAQ (reference sequence). J lost 5 bases, V lost 6 bases, and 17 bases had no gene match. The CDR3 runs 17 residues. Whole-study results and caveats: Pre-infection memory contained some responding clones, which suggested that cross-reactive memory had joined.

This clonotype was sampled from an adult woman who had mild COVID-19 (a few samples of this study predate the infection). Cell type and time point are not known. J is TRBJ2-7 and V is TRBV7-9; 9 bases are shared with TRBD2. Specimen: PBMCs or a T cell subset sorted from them (not recorded which). The CDR3 loop reads CASSPRWREGRADEQYF. The DNA for the CDR3 is TGTGCCAGCAGTCCTCGGTGGCGGGAGGGCAGAGCAGACGAGCAGTACTTC.